This T cell receptor (gamma chain) was retrieved from a study of γδ T cells in repeated Plasmodium falciparum infection. Study-wide background: Donors were malaria-exposed Malian children or age- and gender-matched Australian children.

Study outcomes and limitations: Compared with Australian children, Malian Vdelta2-negative repertoires seemed more clonal, less diverse, less shared. Vdelta2-negative gammadelta repertoires, largely Vdelta1+, seemingly showed infection-driven waves of new clonal selection.

The CDR3 is 13 amino acids. V was pared by 3 bases and J by 7 bases, with 9 bases of the junction left unmatched. Germline lookup yields CDR1 EGSNGY and CDR2 YDSYNSKV. TCRdb reanalyzed the multiplex PCR reads using CATT. Here the sample spans tens of thousands of gamma-chain clones, about 1.5% being singletons. Flow sorting of PBMC yielded separate Vgamma9/Vdelta2+ and Vdelta2-negative gammadelta T cell populations for bulk repertoire analysis. This clone was counted at least ten times. Its specificity is not known. The likely explanation is a read error, given a far larger clone one base away. The same CDR3 arises from other DNA sequences in this sample as well.

This TCR came from a pool of human donors (malaria-infected and uninfected, not separated). The genes are TRGV2 and TRGJ1 or TRGJ2. The sequenced material came from gamma-delta T cells from blood. In nucleotides, the CDR3 is TGTGCCACCTGGGACCCCCCGGGGTATAAGAAACTCTTT. This encodes CATWDPPGYKKLF.